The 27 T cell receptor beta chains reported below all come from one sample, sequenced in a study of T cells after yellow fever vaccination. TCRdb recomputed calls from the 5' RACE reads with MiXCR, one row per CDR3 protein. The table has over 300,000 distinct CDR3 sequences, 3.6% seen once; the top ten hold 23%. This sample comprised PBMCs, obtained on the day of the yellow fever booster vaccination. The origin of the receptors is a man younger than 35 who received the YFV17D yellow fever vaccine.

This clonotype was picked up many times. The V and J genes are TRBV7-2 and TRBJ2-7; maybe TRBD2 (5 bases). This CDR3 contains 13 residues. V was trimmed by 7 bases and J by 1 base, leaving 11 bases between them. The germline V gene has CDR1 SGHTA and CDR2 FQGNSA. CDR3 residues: CASTTGLSYEQYF. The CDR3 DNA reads TGTGCCAGCACCACGGGGTTGTCCTACGAGCAGTACTTC. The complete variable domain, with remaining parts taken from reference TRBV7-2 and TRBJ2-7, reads GAGVSQSPSNKVTEKGKDVELRCDPISGHTALYWYRQSLGQGLEFLIYFQGNSAPDKSGLPSDRFSAERTGGSVSTLTIQRTQQEDSAVYLCASTTGLSYEQYFGPGTRLTVT.

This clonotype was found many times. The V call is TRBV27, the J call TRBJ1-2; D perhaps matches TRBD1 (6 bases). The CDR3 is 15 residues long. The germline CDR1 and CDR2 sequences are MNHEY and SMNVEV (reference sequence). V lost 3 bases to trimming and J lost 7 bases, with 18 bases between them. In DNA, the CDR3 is TGTGCCAGCAGTTTCCTCCCCACGGGGGCCTCTGGCTACACCTTC. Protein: CASSFLPTGASGYTF.

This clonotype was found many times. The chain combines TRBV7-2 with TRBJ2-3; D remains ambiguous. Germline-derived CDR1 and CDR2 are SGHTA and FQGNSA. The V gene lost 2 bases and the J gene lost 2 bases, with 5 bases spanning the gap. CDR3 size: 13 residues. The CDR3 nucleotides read TGTGCCAGCAGCTTACGGCCCACAGATACGCAGTATTTT. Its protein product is CASSLRPTDTQYF.

CDR3 residues: CASSLALHGTDRGETQYF. The CDR3 nucleotides read TGCGCCAGCAGCTTGGCGCTTCATGGGACGGACCGAGGAGAGACCCAGTACTTC. The V call is TRBV5-1, the J call TRBJ2-5; D may be TRBD1 or TRBD2 (5 bases each). CDR1 is SGHRS, CDR2 YFSETQ, per germline. This CDR3 contains 18 residues. Trimming cost V 0 bases and J 4 bases, with 22 bases left between them.

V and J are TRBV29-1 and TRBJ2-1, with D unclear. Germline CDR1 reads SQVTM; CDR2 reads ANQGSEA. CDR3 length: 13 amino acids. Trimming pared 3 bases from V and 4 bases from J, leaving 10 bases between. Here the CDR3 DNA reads TGCAGCGTTGAGTTCCCTGATTACAATGAGCAGTTCTTC. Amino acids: CSVEFPDYNEQFF.

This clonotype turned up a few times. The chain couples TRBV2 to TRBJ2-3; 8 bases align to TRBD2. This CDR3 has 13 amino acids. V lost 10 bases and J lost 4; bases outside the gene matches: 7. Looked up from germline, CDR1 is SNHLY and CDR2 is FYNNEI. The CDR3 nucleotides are TGTGCCAACCAGCGGGGGTGGGCAGATACGCAGTATTTT. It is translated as CANQRGWADTQYF.

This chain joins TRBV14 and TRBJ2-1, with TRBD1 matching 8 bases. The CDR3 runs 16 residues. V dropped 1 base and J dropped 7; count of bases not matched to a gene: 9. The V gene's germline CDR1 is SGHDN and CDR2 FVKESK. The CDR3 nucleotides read TGTGCCAGCAGCCAAGTGGGGCAGGGGGCCTGGAATGAGCAGTTCTTC. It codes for CASSQVGQGAWNEQFF. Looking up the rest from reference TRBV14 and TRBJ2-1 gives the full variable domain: EAGVTQFPSHSVIEKGQTVTLRCDPISGHDNLYWYRRVMGKEIKFLLHFVKESKQDESGMPNNRFLAERTGGTYSTLKVQPAELEDSGVYFCASSQVGQGAWNEQFFGPGTRLTVL.

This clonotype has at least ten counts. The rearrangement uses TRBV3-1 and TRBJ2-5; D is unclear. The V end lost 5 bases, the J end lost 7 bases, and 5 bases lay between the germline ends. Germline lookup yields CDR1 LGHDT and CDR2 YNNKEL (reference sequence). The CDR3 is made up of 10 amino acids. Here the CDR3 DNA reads TGTGCCAGCAGCTCGGGGACCCAGTACTTC. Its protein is CASSSGTQYF.

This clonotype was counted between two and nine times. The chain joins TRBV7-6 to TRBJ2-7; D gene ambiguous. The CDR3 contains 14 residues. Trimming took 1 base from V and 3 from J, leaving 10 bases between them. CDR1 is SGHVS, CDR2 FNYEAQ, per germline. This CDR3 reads CASSLVPDLYEQYF. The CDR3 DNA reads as TGTGCCAGCAGCTTAGTGCCCGATCTCTACGAGCAGTACTTC.

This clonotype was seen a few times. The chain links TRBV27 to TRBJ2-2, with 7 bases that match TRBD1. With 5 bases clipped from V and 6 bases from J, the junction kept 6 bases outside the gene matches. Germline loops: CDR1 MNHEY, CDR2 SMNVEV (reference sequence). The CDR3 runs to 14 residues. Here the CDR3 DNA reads TGTGCCAGCAGTCCCACAGGGGTCCCCGGGGAGCTGTTTTTT. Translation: CASSPTGVPGELFF.

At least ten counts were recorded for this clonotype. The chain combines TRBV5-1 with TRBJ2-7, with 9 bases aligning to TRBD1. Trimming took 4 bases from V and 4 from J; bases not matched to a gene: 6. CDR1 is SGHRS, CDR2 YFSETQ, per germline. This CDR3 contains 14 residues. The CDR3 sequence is CASSGGTGLYEQYF. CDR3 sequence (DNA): TGCGCCAGCAGCGGGGGGACAGGGTTGTACGAGCAGTACTTC. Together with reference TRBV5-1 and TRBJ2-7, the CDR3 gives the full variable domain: KAGVTQTPRYLIKTRGQQVTLSCSPISGHRSVSWYQQTPGQGLQFLFEYFSETQRNKGNFPGRFSGRQFSNSRSEMNVSTLELGDSALYLCASSGGTGLYEQYFGPGTRLTVT.

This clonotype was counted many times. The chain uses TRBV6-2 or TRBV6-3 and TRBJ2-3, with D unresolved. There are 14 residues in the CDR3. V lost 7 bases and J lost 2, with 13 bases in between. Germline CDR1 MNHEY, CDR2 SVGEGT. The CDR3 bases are TGTGCCAGCAATTCTGCGAGGAACACAGATACGCAGTATTTT. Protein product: CASNSARNTDTQYF.

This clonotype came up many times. CDR3 bases: TGTGCCAGCAGTAATCGACAGCCCTACACTGAAGCTTTCTTT. This translates into CASSNRQPYTEAFF. J is TRBJ1-1 and V is TRBV27; TRBD1 might be the D (5 bases). Germline CDR1 and CDR2: MNHEY and SMNVEV (reference sequence). The CDR3 length is 14 residues. V shed 5 bases and J shed 3 bases, with 13 bases lying between them.

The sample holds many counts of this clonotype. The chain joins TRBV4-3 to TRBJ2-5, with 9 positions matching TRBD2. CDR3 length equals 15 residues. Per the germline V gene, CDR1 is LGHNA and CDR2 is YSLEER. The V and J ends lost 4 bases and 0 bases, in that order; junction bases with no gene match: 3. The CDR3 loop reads CASSPSSGDQETQYF. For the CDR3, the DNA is TGCGCCAGCAGCCCCTCTAGCGGGGACCAAGAGACCCAGTACTTC.

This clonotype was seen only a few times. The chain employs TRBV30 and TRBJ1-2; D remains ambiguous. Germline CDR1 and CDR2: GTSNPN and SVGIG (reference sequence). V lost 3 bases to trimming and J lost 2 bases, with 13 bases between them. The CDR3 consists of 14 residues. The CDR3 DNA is TGTGCCTGGAGCCCCTTGGATTACAACTATGGCTACACCTTC. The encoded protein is CAWSPLDYNYGYTF.

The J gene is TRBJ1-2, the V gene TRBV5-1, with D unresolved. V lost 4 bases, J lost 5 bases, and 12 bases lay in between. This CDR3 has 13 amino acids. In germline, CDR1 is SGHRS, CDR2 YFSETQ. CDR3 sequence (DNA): TGCGCCAGCAGCCCCCTGGACGGATATGGCTACACCTTC. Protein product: CASSPLDGYGYTF.

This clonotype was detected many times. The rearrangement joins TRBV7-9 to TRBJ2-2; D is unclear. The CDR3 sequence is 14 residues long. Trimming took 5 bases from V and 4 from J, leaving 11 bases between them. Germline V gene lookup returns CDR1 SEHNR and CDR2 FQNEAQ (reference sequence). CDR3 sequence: CASSPDPFTGELFF. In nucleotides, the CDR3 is TGTGCCAGCAGCCCCGACCCTTTCACCGGGGAGCTGTTTTTT.

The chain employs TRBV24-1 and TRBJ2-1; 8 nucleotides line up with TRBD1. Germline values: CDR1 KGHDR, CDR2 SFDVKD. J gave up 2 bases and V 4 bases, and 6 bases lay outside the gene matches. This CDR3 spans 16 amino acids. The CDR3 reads CATSDPTGAAYNEQFF. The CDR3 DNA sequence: TGTGCCACCAGTGACCCGACAGGGGCGGCCTACAATGAGCAGTTCTTC.

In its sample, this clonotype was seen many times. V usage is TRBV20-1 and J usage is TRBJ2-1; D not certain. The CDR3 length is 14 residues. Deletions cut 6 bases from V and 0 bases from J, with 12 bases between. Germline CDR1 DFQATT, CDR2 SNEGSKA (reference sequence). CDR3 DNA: TGCAGTGCCACAAGGACGGTCTCCTACAATGAGCAGTTCTTC. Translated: CSATRTVSYNEQFF.

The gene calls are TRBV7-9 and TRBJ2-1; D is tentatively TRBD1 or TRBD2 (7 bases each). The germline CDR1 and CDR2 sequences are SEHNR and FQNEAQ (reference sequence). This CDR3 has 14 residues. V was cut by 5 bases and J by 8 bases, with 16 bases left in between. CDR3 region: CASSLSGGVDEQFF. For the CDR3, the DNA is TGTGCCAGCAGCCTTTCAGGGGGGGTGGATGAGCAGTTCTTC.

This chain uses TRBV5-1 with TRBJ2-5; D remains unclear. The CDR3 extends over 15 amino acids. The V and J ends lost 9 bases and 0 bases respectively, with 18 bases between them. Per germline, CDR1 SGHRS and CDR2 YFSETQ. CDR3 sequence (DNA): TGCGCCACCACCCCAGCCCCCGGTTACCAAGAGACCCAGTACTTC. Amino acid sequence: CATTPAPGYQETQYF.

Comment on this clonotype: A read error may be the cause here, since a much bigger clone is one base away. The chain's CDR3 is CAGSSGTGQGQPQHF. Here the CDR3 DNA reads TGCGCCGGCAGCTCTGGAACAGGGCAGGGTCAGCCCCAGCATTTT. The chain recombines TRBV5-1 with TRBJ1-5; tentatively, D is TRBD1 (6 bases). Germline V gene data show CDR1 as SGHRS and CDR2 as YFSETQ. The CDR3 sequence is 15 residues long. Combining the CDR3 with reference TRBV5-1 and TRBJ1-5 gives the whole variable domain KAGVTQTPRYLIKTRGQQVTLSCSPISGHRSVSWYQQTPGQGLQFLFEYFSETQRNKGNFPGRFSGRQFSNSRSEMNVSTLELGDSALYLCAGSSGTGQGQPQHFGDGTRLSIL.

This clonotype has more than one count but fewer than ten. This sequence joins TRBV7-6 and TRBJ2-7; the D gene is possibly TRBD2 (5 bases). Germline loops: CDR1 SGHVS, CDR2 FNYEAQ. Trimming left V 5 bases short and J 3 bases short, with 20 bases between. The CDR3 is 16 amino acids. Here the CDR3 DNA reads TGTGCCAGCAGCCAACTGACCGGCACGGCGGGCTACGAGCAGTACGTC. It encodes CASSQLTGTAGYEQYV.

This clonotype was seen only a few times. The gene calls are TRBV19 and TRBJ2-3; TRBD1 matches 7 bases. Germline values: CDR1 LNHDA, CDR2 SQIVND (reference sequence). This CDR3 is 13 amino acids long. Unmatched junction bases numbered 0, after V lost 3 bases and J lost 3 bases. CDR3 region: CASSMTGTDTQYF. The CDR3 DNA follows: TGTGCCAGTAGTATGACAGGGACAGATACGCAGTATTTT.

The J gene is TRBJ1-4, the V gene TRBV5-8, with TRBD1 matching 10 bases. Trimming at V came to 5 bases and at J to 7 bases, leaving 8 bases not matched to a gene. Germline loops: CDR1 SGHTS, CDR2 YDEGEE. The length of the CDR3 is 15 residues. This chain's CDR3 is CASRPTGGVREKLFF. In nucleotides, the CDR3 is TGTGCCAGCAGGCCGACAGGGGGCGTCCGTGAAAAACTGTTTTTT. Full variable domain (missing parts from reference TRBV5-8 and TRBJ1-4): EAGVTQSPTHLIKTRGQQATLRCSPISGHTSVYWYQQALGLGLQFLLWYDEGEERNRGNFPPRFSGRQFPNYSSELNVNALELEDSALYLCASRPTGGVREKLFFGSGTQLSVL.

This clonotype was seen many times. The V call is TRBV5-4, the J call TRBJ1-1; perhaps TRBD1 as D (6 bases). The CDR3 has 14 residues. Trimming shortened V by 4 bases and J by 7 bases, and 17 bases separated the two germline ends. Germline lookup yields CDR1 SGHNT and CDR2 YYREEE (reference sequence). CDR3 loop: CASSPSGTNLEAFF. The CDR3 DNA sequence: TGTGCCAGCAGCCCTTCTGGGACAAACCTTGAAGCTTTCTTT.

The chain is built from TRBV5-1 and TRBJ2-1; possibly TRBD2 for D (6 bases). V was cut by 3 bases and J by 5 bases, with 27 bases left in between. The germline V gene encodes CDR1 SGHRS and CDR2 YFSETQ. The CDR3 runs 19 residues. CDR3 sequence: CASSWIGERGGRSDNEQFF. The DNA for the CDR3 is TGCGCCAGCAGCTGGATAGGGGAGAGGGGAGGCCGGTCCGACAATGAGCAGTTCTTC.